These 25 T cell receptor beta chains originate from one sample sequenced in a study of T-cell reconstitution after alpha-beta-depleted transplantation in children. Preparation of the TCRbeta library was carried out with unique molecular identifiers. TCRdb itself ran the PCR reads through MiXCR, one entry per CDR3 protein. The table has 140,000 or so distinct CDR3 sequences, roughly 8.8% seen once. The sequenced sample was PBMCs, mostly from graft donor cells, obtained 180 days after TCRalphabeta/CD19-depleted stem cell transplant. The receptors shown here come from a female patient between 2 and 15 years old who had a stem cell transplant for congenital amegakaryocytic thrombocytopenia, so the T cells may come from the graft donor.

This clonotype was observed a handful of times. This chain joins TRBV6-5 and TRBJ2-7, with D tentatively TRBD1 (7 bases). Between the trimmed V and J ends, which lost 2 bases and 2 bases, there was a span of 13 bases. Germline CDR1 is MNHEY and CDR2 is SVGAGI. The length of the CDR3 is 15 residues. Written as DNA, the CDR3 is TGTGCCAGCAGTTACAGCCAGGGGGGTCCCTACGAGCAGTACTTC. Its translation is CASSYSQGGPYEQYF.

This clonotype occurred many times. As DNA, the CDR3 is TGTGCCAGCAGCCAAGGGACAGGTATTGGTGAAAAACTGTTTTTT. Its protein product is CASSQGTGIGEKLFF. The rearrangement uses TRBV4-2 and TRBJ1-4, with 7 nucleotides matching TRBD1. Germline CDR1 LGHNA, CDR2 YNFKEQ. V was pared by 1 base and J by 7 bases, with 6 bases of the junction left unmatched. This CDR3 is 15 amino acids long.

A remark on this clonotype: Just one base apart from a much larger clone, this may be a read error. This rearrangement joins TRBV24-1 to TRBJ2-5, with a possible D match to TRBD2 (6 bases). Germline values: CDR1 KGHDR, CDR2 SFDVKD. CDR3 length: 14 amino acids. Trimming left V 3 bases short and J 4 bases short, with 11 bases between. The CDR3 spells CATSDAWRGETQYF. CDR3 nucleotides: TGTGCCACCAGTGATGCATGGCGGGGAGAGACCCAGTACTTC.

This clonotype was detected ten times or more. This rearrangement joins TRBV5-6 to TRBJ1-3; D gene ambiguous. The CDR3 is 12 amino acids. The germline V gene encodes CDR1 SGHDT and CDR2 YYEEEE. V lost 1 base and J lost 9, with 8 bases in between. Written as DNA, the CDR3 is TGTGCCAGCAGCTTGCAGCCCGGCACCATATATTTT. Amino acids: CASSLQPGTIYF.

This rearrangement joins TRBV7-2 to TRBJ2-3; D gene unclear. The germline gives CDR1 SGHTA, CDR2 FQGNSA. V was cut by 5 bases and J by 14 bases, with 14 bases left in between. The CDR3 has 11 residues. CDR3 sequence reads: CASSLGRVAYF. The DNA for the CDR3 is TGTGCCAGCAGCCTTGGACGTGTGGCGTATTTT.

The CDR3, as DNA: TGTGCCAGCAGCTCTATTCCGGGACAGAGAGCCAAAAACATTCAGTACTTC. Translated: CASSSIPGQRAKNIQYF. The V and J genes are TRBV7-9 and TRBJ2-4, with 7 bases matching TRBD1. Germline assignment: CDR1 SEHNR and CDR2 FQNEAQ (reference sequence). CDR3 length: 17 residues. V lost 4 bases, J lost 0 bases, and 9 bases stayed unmatched.

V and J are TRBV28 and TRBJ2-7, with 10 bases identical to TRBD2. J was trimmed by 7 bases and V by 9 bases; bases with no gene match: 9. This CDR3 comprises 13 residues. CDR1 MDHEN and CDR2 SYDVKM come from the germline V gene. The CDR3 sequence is CASARTSGGEQYF. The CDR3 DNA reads TGTGCCAGTGCTAGGACTAGCGGCGGGGAGCAGTACTTC.

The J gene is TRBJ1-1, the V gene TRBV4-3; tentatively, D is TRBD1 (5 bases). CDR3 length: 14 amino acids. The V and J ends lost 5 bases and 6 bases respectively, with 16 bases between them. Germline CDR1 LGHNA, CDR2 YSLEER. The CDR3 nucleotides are TGCGCCAGCAGCTTCCAGCGGGGGGGGGCTGAAGCTTTCTTT. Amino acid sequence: CASSFQRGGAEAFF.

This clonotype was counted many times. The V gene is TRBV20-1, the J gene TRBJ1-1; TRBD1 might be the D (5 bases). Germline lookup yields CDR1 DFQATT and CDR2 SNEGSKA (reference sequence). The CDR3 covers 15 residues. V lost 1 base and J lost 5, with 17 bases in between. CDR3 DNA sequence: TGCAGTGCTAGAGGTGGCGCGGCCGAGGGGACTGAAGCTTTCTTT. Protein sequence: CSARGGAAEGTEAFF.

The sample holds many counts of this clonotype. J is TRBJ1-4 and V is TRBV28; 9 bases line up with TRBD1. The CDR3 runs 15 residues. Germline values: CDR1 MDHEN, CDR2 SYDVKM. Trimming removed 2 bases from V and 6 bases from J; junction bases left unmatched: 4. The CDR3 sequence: CASSLPRTGDEKLFF. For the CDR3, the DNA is TGTGCCAGCAGTTTACCGCGGACAGGGGATGAAAAACTGTTTTTT.

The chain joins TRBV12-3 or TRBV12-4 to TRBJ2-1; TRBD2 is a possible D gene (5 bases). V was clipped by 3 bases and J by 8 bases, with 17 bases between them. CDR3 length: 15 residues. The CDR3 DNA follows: TGTGCCAGCAGTTTGGGCATCGGGATGGGGTATGAGCAGTTCTTC. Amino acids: CASSLGIGMGYEQFF.

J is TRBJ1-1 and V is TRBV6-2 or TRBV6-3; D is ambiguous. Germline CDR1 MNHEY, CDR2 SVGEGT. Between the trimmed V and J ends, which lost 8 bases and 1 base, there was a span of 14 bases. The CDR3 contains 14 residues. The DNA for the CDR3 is TGTGCCAGCGAGACAAAAGCTTCGAACACTGAAGCTTTCTTT. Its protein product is CASETKASNTEAFF.

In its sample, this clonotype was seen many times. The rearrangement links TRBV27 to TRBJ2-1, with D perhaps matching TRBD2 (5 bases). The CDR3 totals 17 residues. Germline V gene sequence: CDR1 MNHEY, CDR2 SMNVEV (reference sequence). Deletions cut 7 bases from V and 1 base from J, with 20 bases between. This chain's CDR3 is CASTPGGFFASYNEQFF. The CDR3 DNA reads TGTGCCAGCACCCCTGGAGGCTTCTTCGCATCCTACAATGAGCAGTTCTTC.

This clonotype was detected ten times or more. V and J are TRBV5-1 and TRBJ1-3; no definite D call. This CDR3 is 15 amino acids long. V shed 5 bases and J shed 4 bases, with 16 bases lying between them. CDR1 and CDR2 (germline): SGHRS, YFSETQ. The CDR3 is CASSNDAGFGNTIYF. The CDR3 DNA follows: TGCGCCAGCAGTAACGACGCAGGTTTCGGAAACACCATATATTTT. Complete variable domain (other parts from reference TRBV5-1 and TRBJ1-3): KAGVTQTPRYLIKTRGQQVTLSCSPISGHRSVSWYQQTPGQGLQFLFEYFSETQRNKGNFPGRFSGRQFSNSRSEMNVSTLELGDSALYLCASSNDAGFGNTIYFGEGSWLTVV.

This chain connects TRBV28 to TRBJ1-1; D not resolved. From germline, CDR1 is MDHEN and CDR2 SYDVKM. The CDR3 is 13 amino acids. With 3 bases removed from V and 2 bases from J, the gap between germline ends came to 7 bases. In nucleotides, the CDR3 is TGTGCCAGCAGTTTTCCAGCTAACACTGAAGCTTTCTTT. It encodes CASSFPANTEAFF.

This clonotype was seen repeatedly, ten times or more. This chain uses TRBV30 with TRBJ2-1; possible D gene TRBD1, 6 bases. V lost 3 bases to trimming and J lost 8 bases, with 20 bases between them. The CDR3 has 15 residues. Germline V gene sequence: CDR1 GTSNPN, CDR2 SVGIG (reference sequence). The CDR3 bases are TGTGCCTGGAGAACAGGGATTTTTTTGGATGATGAGCAGTTCTTC. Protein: CAWRTGIFLDDEQFF.

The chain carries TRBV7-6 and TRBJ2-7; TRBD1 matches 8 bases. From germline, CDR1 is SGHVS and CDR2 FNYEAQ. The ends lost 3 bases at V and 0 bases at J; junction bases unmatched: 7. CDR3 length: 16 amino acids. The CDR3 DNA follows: TGTGCCAGCAGCTTGGGGACAGGATTTGTCTCCTACGAGCAGTACTTC. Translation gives CASSLGTGFVSYEQYF. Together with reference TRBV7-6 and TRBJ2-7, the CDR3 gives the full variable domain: GAGVSQSPRYKVTKRGQDVALRCDPISGHVSLYWYRQALGQGPEFLTYFNYEAQQDKSGLPNDRFSAERPEGSISTLTIQRTEQRDSAMYRCASSLGTGFVSYEQYFGPGTRLTVT.

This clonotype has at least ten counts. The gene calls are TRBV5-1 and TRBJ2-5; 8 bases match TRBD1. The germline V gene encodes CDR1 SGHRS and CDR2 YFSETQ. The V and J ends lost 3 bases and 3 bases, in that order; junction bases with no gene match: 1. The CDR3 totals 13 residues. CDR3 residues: CASSSTGEETQYF. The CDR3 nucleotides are TGCGCCAGCAGCTCGACAGGGGAAGAGACCCAGTACTTC.

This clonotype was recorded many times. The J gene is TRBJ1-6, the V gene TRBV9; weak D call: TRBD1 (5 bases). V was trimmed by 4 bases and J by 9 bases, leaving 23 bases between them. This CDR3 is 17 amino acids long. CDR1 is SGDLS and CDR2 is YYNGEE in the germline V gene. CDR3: CASSLTDRDPARSPLHF. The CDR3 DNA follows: TGTGCCAGCAGCTTAACAGACCGGGACCCTGCTCGTTCACCCCTCCACTTT.

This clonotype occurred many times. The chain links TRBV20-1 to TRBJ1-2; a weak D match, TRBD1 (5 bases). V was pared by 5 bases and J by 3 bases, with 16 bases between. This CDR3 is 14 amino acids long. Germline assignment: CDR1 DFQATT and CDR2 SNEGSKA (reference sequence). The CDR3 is CSAGPGREDYGYTF. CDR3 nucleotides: TGCAGTGCTGGCCCAGGCAGGGAGGACTATGGCTACACCTTC.

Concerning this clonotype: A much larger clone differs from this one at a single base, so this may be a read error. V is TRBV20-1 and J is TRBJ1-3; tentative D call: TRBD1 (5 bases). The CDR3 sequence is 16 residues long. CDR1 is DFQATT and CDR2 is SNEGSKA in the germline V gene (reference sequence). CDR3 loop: CCARDDATGDGNTIYF. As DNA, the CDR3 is TGCTGTGCTAGGGACGACGCCACGGGGGACGGAAACACCATATATTTT.

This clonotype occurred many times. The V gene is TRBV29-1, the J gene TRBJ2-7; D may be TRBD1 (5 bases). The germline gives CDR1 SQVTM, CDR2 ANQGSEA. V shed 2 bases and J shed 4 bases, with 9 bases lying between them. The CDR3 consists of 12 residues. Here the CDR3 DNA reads TGCAGCGTTGAAAGGGGCAGGTACGAGCAGTACTTC. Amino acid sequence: CSVERGRYEQYF.

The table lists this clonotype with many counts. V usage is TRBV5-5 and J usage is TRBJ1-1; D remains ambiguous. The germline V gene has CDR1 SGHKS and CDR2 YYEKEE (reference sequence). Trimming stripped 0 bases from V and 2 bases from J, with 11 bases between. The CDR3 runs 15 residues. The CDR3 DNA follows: TGTGCCAGCAGCTTGGCGTTCACAGTCAACACTGAAGCTTTCTTT. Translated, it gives CASSLAFTVNTEAFF.

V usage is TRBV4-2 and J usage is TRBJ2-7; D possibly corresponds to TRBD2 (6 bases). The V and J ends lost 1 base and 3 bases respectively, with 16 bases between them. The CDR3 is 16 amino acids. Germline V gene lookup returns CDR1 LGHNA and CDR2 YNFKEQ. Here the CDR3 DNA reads TGTGCCAGCAGCCAAGCGAGGGGACTTCTCGGCTACGAGCAGTACTTC. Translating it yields CASSQARGLLGYEQYF.

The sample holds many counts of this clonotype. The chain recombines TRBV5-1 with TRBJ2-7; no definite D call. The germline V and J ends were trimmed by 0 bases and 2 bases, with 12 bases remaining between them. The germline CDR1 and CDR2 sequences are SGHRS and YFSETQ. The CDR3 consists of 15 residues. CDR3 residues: CASSLGLGSAYEQYF. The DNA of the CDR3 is TGCGCCAGCAGCTTGGGGCTAGGATCGGCCTACGAGCAGTACTTC.